The clone carrying this T cell receptor beta chain has a single count. This specimen belongs to a study of blood T cell repertoires in COVID-19. V was pared by 1 base and J by 0 bases, with 13 bases between. The CDR3 is 17 residues long. Per germline, CDR1 LNHDA and CDR2 SQIVND (reference sequence). Method: immunoSEQ multiplex PCR; TCRdb's copy keeps in-frame clones and lacks some. The data hold more than 110,000 clones, with about 90% observed a single time. This TCR was recovered from a man aged 50 to 59 with active or convalescent COVID-19. What was sequenced was peripheral blood. The chain has TRBV19 and TRBJ1-5; D is perhaps TRBD1 (5 bases). The CDR3 region is CASSIGATAYSNQPQHF. The CDR3 bases are TGTGCCAGTAGTATAGGGGCGACAGCATATAGCAATCAGCCCCAGCATTTT.